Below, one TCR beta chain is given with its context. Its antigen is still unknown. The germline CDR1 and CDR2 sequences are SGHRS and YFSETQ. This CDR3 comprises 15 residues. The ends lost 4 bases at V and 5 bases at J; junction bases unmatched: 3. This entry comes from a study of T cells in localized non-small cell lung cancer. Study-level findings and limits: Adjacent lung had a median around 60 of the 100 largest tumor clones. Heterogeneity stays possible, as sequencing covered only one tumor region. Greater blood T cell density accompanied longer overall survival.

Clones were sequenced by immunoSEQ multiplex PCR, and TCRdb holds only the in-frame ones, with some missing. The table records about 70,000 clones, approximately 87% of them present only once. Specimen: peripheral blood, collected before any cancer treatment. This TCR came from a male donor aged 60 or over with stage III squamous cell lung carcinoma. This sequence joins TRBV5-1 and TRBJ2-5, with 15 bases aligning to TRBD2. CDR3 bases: TGCGCCAGCAGCAGGACTAGCGGGGGGGCGGAGACCCAGTACTTC. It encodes CASSRTSGGAETQYF.